The 31 T cell receptor beta chains below come from one sample, sequenced in a study of PD-1 blockade in classical Hodgkin lymphoma. Using immunoSEQ multiplex PCR, the repertoire was profiled, and TCRdb retains in-frame clones only, with some absent. The repertoire has 50,000 or so clones, around two thirds of them found once; the top ten carry about 16%. After autologous stem cell transplantation all patients relapsed, and prior brentuximab vedotin exposure differed between cohorts. The material sequenced was peripheral blood mononuclear cells (PBMCs), taken before the second cycle of nivolumab. The receptors derive from a human donor with classical Hodgkin lymphoma.

The chain carries TRBV7-8 and TRBJ2-5; D is uncertain. This CDR3 has 11 amino acids. With 7 bases removed from V and 3 bases from J, the gap between germline ends came to 6 bases. Germline CDR1 reads SGHVS; CDR2 reads FQNEAQ. The CDR3 DNA is TGTGCCAGCAACGAAAAAGAGACCCAGTACTTC. Translation: CASNEKETQYF.

The chain is built from TRBV19 and TRBJ2-7; 7 bases are a match to TRBD2. V lost 7 bases to trimming and J lost 9 bases; unmatched junction nucleotides: 9. Germline V gene sequence: CDR1 LNHDA, CDR2 SQIVND (reference sequence). The CDR3 loop spans 12 amino acids. Here the CDR3 reads CASMELGGSQYF. CDR3 DNA: TGTGCCAGTATGGAGTTGGGGGGGTCGCAGTACTTC.

The chain is built from TRBV5-1 and TRBJ2-7; 13 bases are a match to TRBD2. This CDR3 has 16 residues. Trimming took 4 bases from V and 3 from J; bases not matched to a gene: 7. Germline lookup yields CDR1 SGHRS and CDR2 YFSETQ. CDR3 protein: CASSPQTSGRYYEQYF. The DNA of the CDR3 is TGCGCCAGCAGCCCGCAGACTAGCGGGAGGTACTACGAGCAGTACTTC.

V usage is TRBV9 and J usage is TRBJ2-1, with D tentatively TRBD1 or TRBD2 (6 bases each). The CDR3 runs to 13 residues. Per the germline V gene, CDR1 is SGDLS and CDR2 is YYNGEE. V dropped 2 bases and J dropped 9 bases, with 12 bases sitting between them. This CDR3 is CASSVLEGGEQFF. CDR3 sequence (DNA): TGTGCCAGCAGCGTTCTTGAGGGGGGTGAGCAGTTCTTC.

DNA for the CDR3: TGTGCCTGGACAGGGTCAGGCTACGAGCAGTACTTC. It is translated as CAWTGSGYEQYF. J is TRBJ2-7 and V is TRBV30; a possible D gene is TRBD1 (5 bases). This CDR3 comprises 12 residues. CDR1 and CDR2 (germline): GTSNPN, SVGIG (reference sequence). V gave up 4 bases and J gave up 3 bases, with 10 bases separating them. Combining the CDR3 with reference TRBV30 and TRBJ2-7 gives the whole variable domain SQTIHQWPATLVQPVGSPLSLECTVEGTSNPNLYWYRQAAGRGLQLLFYSVGIGQISSEVPQNLSASRPQDRQFILSSKKLLLSDSGFYLCAWTGSGYEQYFGPGTRLTVT.

The chain has TRBV30 and TRBJ2-7; D might be TRBD1 (5 bases). V was cut by 3 bases and J by 1 base, with 10 bases left in between. The CDR3 sequence is 13 residues long. Germline CDR1 and CDR2: GTSNPN and SVGIG (reference sequence). The DNA of the CDR3 is TGTGCCTGGAGCCCAGGGTTTTCCTACGAGCAGTACTTC. Protein product: CAWSPGFSYEQYF.

The V call is TRBV7-2, the J call TRBJ1-5; maybe TRBD1 (5 bases). Germline V gene data show CDR1 as SGHTA and CDR2 as FQGNSA. The CDR3 covers 17 residues. V gave up 5 bases and J gave up 2 bases, with 19 bases separating them. In DNA form, the CDR3 reads TGTGCCAGCAGCCACGCCCGGGGGGACTCTGGCAATCAGCCCCAGCATTTT. It codes for CASSHARGDSGNQPQHF.

This clone was seen once. The V gene is TRBV7-6, the J gene TRBJ1-1; no clear D gene. The CDR3 length is 15 residues. Per the germline V gene, CDR1 is SGHVS and CDR2 is FNYEAQ. Trimming removed 4 bases from V and 3 bases from J, with 15 bases in between. The CDR3 is CASSSLRIEDTEAFF. In DNA form, the CDR3 reads TGTGCCAGCAGCTCCCTCAGGATAGAGGACACTGAAGCTTTCTTT.

The rearrangement uses TRBV6-5 and TRBJ2-7; TRBD1 is a possible D gene (5 bases). CDR1 is MNHEY and CDR2 is SVGAGI in the germline V gene. V shed 2 bases and J shed 3 bases, with 14 bases lying between them. The CDR3 has 15 residues. For the CDR3, the DNA is TGTGCCAGCAGTTACGGGGCAGGGAACGGCTACGAGCAGTACTTC. Its translation: CASSYGAGNGYEQYF.

The chain couples TRBV30 to TRBJ1-3; 10 bases fit TRBD1. The CDR3 is 14 amino acids. The germline CDR1 and CDR2 sequences are GTSNPN and SVGIG (reference sequence). The V segment lost 3 bases and the J segment 1 base; nucleotides outside the gene matches: 0. Here the CDR3 DNA reads TGTGCCTGGAGGGACAGGGGGTCTGGAAACACCATATATTTT. This encodes CAWRDRGSGNTIYF. Full variable domain (remainder filled in from reference TRBV30 and TRBJ1-3): SQTIHQWPATLVQPVGSPLSLECTVEGTSNPNLYWYRQAAGRGLQLLFYSVGIGQISSEVPQNLSASRPQDRQFILSSKKLLLSDSGFYLCAWRDRGSGNTIYFGEGSWLTVV.

This clone was detected once. The CDR3 nucleotides are TGTGCCTGGAGTGTTCAATTTGGAGGATCTGGCTACACCTTC. Protein: CAWSVQFGGSGYTF. The chain is built from TRBV30 and TRBJ1-2; D gene ambiguous. The V end lost 0 bases, the J end lost 7 bases, and 15 bases lay between the germline ends. Germline CDR1 reads GTSNPN; CDR2 reads SVGIG (reference sequence). This CDR3 has 14 amino acids.

The rearrangement links TRBV27 to TRBJ1-2, with 8 bases identical to TRBD1. The germline CDR1 and CDR2 sequences are MNHEY and SMNVEV (reference sequence). The V gene end was trimmed by 7 bases and the J gene end by 5 bases; junction bases not matched to a gene: 3. The CDR3 covers 12 residues. Written as DNA, the CDR3 is TGTGCCAGCATGGACAGGGCGTATGGCTACACCTTC. Translated, it gives CASMDRAYGYTF.

This clone was counted between two and nine times. Written as DNA, the CDR3 is TGTGCCAGCAGCTCGACCCCTTCCTACGAGCAGTACTTC. Translation: CASSSTPSYEQYF. V and J are TRBV11-3 and TRBJ2-7; D is uncertain. V was shortened by 4 bases and J by 1 base, with 8 bases between the two germline ends. Germline values: CDR1 SGHNT, CDR2 YENEEA. This CDR3 has 13 amino acids. Using reference TRBV11-3 and TRBJ2-7 for the parts outside the CDR3, the full variable domain is EAGVVQSPRYKIIEKKQPVAFWCNPISGHNTLYWYLQNLGQGPELLIRYENEEAVDDSQLPKDRFSAERLKGVDSTLKIQPAELGDSAVYLCASSSTPSYEQYFGPGTRLTVT.

This CDR3 is CASSDGFEAFF. CDR3 DNA sequence: TGTGCCAGCAGTGATGGATTTGAAGCTTTCTTT. The V and J genes are TRBV6-1 and TRBJ1-1; D gene uncertain. The germline V and J ends were trimmed by 3 bases and 7 bases, with 6 bases remaining between them. The V gene's germline CDR1 is MNHNS and CDR2 SASEGT. This CDR3 is 11 amino acids long.

The J gene is TRBJ1-4, the V gene TRBV18; D not resolved. This CDR3 comprises 18 residues. CDR1 is KGHSH, CDR2 LQKENI, per germline. V shed 2 bases and J shed 2 bases, with 18 bases lying between them. DNA for the CDR3: TGTGCCAGCTCACCATTTTTCATAGGAACCATGACTAATGAAAAACTGTTTTTT. This encodes CASSPFFIGTMTNEKLFF. The variable domain in full, completed from reference TRBV18 and TRBJ1-4, reads NAGVMQNPRHLVRRRGQEARLRCSPMKGHSHVYWYRQLPEEGLKFMVYLQKENIIDESGMPKERFSAEFPKEGPSILRIQQVVRGDSAAYFCASSPFFIGTMTNEKLFFGSGTQLSVL.

J is TRBJ2-5 and V is TRBV19; 11 nucleotides line up with TRBD1. This CDR3 region has 15 residues. Trimming took 5 bases from V and 2 from J; bases not matched to a gene: 4. Germline V gives CDR1 LNHDA, CDR2 SQIVND (reference sequence). The CDR3 spells CASSSRDRGQETQYF. CDR3 nucleotide sequence: TGTGCCAGTAGTTCTCGGGACAGGGGGCAAGAGACCCAGTACTTC.

This clone occurred once. V usage is TRBV7-3 and J usage is TRBJ2-1; D is unresolved. This CDR3 has 12 residues. V was pared by 1 base and J by 8 bases, with 6 bases between. Germline V gene lookup returns CDR1 SGHTA and CDR2 FQGTGA. The CDR3 DNA follows: TGTGCCAGCAGCTTAAGAAGAGATGAGCAGTTCTTC. Translated: CASSLRRDEQFF.

The chain is built from TRBV6-1 and TRBJ1-1; D is unresolved. Germline V gene sequence: CDR1 MNHNS, CDR2 SASEGT. The CDR3 has 14 residues. Trimming shortened V by 5 bases and J by 5 bases, and 15 bases separated the two germline ends. This chain's CDR3 is CASSQRGAGTEAFF. The DNA of the CDR3 is TGTGCCAGCAGTCAGCGGGGAGCGGGAACTGAAGCTTTCTTT.

V is TRBV6-5 and J is TRBJ1-2; TRBD1 might be the D (5 bases). The CDR3 sequence is 13 residues long. The V gene's germline CDR1 is MNHEY and CDR2 SVGAGI. Trimming shortened V by 5 bases and J by 8 bases, and 15 bases separated the two germline ends. CDR3 DNA sequence: TGTGCCAGCAGTAACCAGGGAGGACTGGGCTACACCTTC. Translating gives CASSNQGGLGYTF.

The V gene is TRBV19, the J gene TRBJ2-3; D ambiguous. From germline, CDR1 is LNHDA and CDR2 SQIVND (reference sequence). Trimming took off 8 bases at V and 8 bases at J, with 11 bases between the two ends. This CDR3 is built from 11 residues. This CDR3 is CASRSQATQYF. The CDR3 region has the DNA TGTGCCAGTCGGAGCCAAGCTACGCAGTATTTT.

The V and J genes are TRBV7-2 and TRBJ2-3; the D gene is possibly TRBD2 (6 bases). Per germline, CDR1 SGHTA and CDR2 FQGNSA. V was clipped by 2 bases and J by 4 bases, with 16 bases between them. This CDR3 is 16 amino acids long. Here the CDR3 DNA reads TGTGCCAGCAGCTTAAGGCCAGCGGGTAGCCCAGATACGCAGTATTTT. The encoded protein is CASSLRPAGSPDTQYF.

The chain uses TRBV19 and TRBJ2-7, with 11 bases fitting TRBD2. V was clipped by 5 bases and J by 3 bases; unmatched bases: 6. The CDR3 has 15 residues. Germline loops: CDR1 LNHDA, CDR2 SQIVND (reference sequence). CDR3 in amino acids: CASSGGLAELYEQYF. CDR3 DNA sequence: TGTGCCAGTAGTGGGGGACTAGCGGAACTCTACGAGCAGTACTTC.

The chain couples TRBV6-5 to TRBJ2-2; 10 bases map to TRBD1. The CDR3 covers 15 residues. Looked up from germline, CDR1 is MNHEY and CDR2 is SVGAGI. V trimming: 2 bases; J trimming: 6 bases; junction bases outside the gene matches: 3. The CDR3, as DNA: TGTGCCAGCAGTTACGGGGGACAGGGGCCCGGGGAGCTGTTTTTT. This translates into CASSYGGQGPGELFF.

The DNA for the CDR3 is TGTGCCAGCAGTTTAACAGCTTCAAATGAAAAACTGTTTTTT. Amino acid sequence: CASSLTASNEKLFF. The chain recombines TRBV27 with TRBJ1-4, with D unresolved. This CDR3 region has 14 residues. V lost 2 bases to trimming and J lost 5 bases, with 9 bases between them. Germline loops: CDR1 MNHEY, CDR2 SMNVEV (reference sequence).

This sequence joins TRBV11-2 and TRBJ1-1; D is unclear. Germline V gene lookup returns CDR1 SGHAT and CDR2 FQNNGV. CDR3 length: 14 residues. The germline V and J ends were trimmed by 1 base and 2 bases, with 8 bases remaining between them. For the CDR3, the DNA is TGTGCCAGCAGCTTAGTGTATGGAAACACTGAAGCTTTCTTT. It translates to CASSLVYGNTEAFF.

The chain recombines TRBV2 with TRBJ1-2, with no clear D. There are 13 residues in the CDR3. Per germline, CDR1 SNHLY and CDR2 FYNNEI. The V end lost 7 bases, the J end lost 5 bases, and 14 bases lay between the germline ends. The CDR3 DNA reads as TGTGCCAGCACCCAGATCCGGAGGTATGGCTACACCTTC. It is translated as CASTQIRRYGYTF.

The chain recombines TRBV6-1 with TRBJ1-1; possible D gene TRBD1, 5 bases. This CDR3 has 14 residues. V lost 6 bases and J lost 2, with 13 bases in between. CDR1 and CDR2 (germline): MNHNS, SASEGT. CDR3: CASSELGGNTEAFF. The CDR3 bases are TGTGCCAGCAGCGAACTTGGGGGAAACACTGAAGCTTTCTTT.

This clone has just a few counts. Other nucleotide sequences in the sample specify the same CDR3. V and J are TRBV6-6 and TRBJ2-7; D possibly matches TRBD1 or TRBD2 (5 bases each). Germline-derived CDR1 and CDR2 are MNHNY and SVGAGI (reference sequence). V lost 7 bases and J 0 bases, leaving 13 bases between the germline ends. This CDR3 spans 14 amino acids. The CDR3 DNA reads as TGTGCCAGCACCGGGACGGTGAGCTCCTACGAGCAGTACTTC. Translating it yields CASTGTVSSYEQYF.

The chain joins TRBV20-1 to TRBJ1-4; D call uncertain. The germline V gene encodes CDR1 DFQATT and CDR2 SNEGSKA (reference sequence). This CDR3 spans 11 amino acids. Trimming took off 7 bases at V and 8 bases at J, with 11 bases between the two ends. The CDR3 sequence is CSGTLGEKLFF. The DNA for the CDR3 is TGCAGTGGGACTTTAGGGGAAAAACTGTTTTTT.

The chain joins TRBV6-1 to TRBJ1-5; no firm D call. Trimming left V 4 bases short and J 5 bases short, with 12 bases between. The CDR3 extends over 14 amino acids. Germline V gives CDR1 MNHNS, CDR2 SASEGT. CDR3 protein: CASSVSLRDQPQHF. DNA of the CDR3: TGTGCCAGCAGTGTATCGCTCCGGGATCAGCCCCAGCATTTT.

The chain is built from TRBV19 and TRBJ1-1; the D is unclear. Germline V gene sequence: CDR1 LNHDA, CDR2 SQIVND (reference sequence). This CDR3 has 10 amino acids. V shed 6 bases and J shed 11 bases, with 10 bases lying between them. The CDR3 protein is CASRDGAAFF. The CDR3, as DNA: TGTGCCAGTAGAGACGGAGCGGCTTTCTTT.